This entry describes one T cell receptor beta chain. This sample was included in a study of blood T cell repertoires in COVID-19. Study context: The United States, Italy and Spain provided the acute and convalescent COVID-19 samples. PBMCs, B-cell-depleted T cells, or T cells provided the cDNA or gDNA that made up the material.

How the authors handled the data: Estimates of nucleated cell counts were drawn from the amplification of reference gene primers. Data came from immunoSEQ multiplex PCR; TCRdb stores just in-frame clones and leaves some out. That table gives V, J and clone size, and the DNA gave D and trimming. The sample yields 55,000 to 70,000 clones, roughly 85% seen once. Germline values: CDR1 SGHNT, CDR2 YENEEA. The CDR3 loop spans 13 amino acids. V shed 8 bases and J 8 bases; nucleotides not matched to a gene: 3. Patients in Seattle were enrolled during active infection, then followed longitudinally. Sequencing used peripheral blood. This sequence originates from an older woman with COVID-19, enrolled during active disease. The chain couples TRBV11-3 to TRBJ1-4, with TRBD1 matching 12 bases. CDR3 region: CASRGTGGEKLFF. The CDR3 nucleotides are TGTGCCAGCCGAGGGACAGGGGGCGAAAAACTGTTTTTT.